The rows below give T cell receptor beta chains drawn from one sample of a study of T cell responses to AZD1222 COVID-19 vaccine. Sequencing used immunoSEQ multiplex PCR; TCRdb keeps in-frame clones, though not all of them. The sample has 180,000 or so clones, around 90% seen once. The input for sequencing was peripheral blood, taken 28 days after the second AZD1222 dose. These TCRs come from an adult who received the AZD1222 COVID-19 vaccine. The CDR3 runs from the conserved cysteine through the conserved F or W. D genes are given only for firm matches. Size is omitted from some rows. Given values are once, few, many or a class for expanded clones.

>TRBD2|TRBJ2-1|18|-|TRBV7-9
CASSLSFTGTSGPNEQFF
TGTGCCAGCAGCTTAAGTTTTACCGGGACTAGCGGCCCCAATGAGCAGTTCTTC
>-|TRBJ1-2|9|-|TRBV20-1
CSAQTVSHF
TGCAGTGCTCAGACTGTCTCTCACTTC
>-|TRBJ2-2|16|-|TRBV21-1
CASTQVGLANTGELFF
TGTGCCAGCACCCAAGTCGGCCTAGCGAACACCGGGGAGCTGTTTTTT
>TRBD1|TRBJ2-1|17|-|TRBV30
CAWAGGQGAFSYNEQFF
TGTGCCTGGGCAGGGGGACAGGGGGCTTTCTCCTACAATGAGCAGTTCTTC
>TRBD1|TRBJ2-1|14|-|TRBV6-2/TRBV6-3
CASSRQGTDNEQFF
TGTGCCAGCAGTCGACAGGGCACAGACAATGAGCAGTTCTTC
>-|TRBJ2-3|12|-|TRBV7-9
CASNPSGDTQYF
TGTGCCAGCAACCCGTCTGGGGATACGCAGTATTTT
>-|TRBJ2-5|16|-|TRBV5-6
CASSEAYREIQETQYF
TGTGCCAGCAGCGAGGCTTACAGGGAGATACAAGAGACCCAGTACTTC
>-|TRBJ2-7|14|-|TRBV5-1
CASSPAGLSYEQYF
TGCGCCAGCAGCCCCGCAGGTCTAAGCTACGAGCAGTACTTC
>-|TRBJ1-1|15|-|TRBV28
CASSLGSYGRPGAFF
TGTGCCAGCAGTTTAGGAAGTTACGGCCGACCAGGGGCTTTCTTT
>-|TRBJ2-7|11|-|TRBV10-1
CASSDSYEQYF
TGCGCCAGCAGCGACAGCTACGAGCAGTACTTC
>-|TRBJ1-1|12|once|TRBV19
CASSFSGPEAFF
TGTGCCAGTAGCTTCTCAGGGCCTGAAGCTTTCTTT
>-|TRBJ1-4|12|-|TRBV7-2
CASSPRSEKLFF
TGTGCCAGCAGCCCTCGGAGCGAAAAACTGTTTTTT
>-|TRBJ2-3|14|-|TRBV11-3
CASSPGGLTDTQYF
TGTGCCAGCAGCCCAGGGGGACTCACAGATACGCAGTATTTT
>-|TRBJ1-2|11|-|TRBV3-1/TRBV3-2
CASSHDYGYTF
TGTGCCAGCAGCCACGATTATGGCTACACCTTC
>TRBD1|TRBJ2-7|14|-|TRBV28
CASRPTGNRDEQYF
TGTGCCAGCAGACCGACAGGGAACAGAGACGAGCAGTACTTC
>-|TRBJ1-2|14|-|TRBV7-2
CASSPSSGGAGYTF
TGTGCCAGCAGCCCGTCTAGCGGGGGGGCTGGCTACACCTTC
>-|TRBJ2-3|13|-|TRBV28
CASGFSSTDTQYF
TGTGCCAGCGGATTTTCTAGCACAGATACGCAGTATTTT
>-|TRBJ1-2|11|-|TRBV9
CASGASNGYTF
TGTGCCAGCGGGGCGTCGAATGGCTACACCTTC
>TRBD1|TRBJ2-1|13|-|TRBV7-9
CASGLGQINEQFF
TGTGCCAGCGGCCTGGGACAGATCAATGAGCAGTTCTTC
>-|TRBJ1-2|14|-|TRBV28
CASSLEGDPLGYTF
TGTGCCAGCAGTTTAGAGGGGGACCCTCTTGGCTACACCTTC
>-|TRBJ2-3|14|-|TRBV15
CATRAGLGGDTQYF
TGTGCCACCAGGGCGGGGCTTGGGGGAGATACGCAGTATTTT
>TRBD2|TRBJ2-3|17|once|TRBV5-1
CASSSTAGTSGTDTQYF
TGCGCCAGCAGTTCCACCGCCGGGACTAGCGGCACAGATACGCAGTATTTT
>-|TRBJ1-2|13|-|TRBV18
CASSPGEVYGYTF
TGTGCCAGCTCACCAGGGGAGGTCTATGGCTACACCTTC
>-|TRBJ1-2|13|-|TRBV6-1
CASSEATIGGYTF
TGTGCCAGCAGTGAAGCGACCATCGGTGGCTACACCTTC
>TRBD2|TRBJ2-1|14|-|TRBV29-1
CSTLGERGHNEQFF
TGCAGCACTCTGGGGGAGCGGGGACACAATGAGCAGTTCTTC
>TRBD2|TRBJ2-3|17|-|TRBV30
CAWSVGVGGRGADTQYF
TGTGCCTGGAGTGTAGGGGTCGGCGGGAGAGGGGCAGATACGCAGTATTTT
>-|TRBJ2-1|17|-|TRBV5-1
CASSLRRRTAPYNEQFF
TGCGCCAGCAGCTTGCGCCGACGGACAGCCCCCTACAATGAGCAGTTCTTC